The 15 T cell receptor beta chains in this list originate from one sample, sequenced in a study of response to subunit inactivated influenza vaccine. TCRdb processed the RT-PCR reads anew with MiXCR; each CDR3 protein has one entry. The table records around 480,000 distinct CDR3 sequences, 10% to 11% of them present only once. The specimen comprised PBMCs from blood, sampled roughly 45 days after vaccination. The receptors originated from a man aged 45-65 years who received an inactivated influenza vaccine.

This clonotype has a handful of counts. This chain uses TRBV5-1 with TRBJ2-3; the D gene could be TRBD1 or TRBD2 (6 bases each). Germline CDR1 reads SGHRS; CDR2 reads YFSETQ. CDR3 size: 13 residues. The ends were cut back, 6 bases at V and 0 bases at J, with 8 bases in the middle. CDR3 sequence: CASKGGSTDTQYF. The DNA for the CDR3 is TGCGCCAGCAAGGGGGGCAGCACAGATACGCAGTATTTT. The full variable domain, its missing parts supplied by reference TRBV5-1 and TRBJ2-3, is KAGVTQTPRYLIKTRGQQVTLSCSPISGHRSVSWYQQTPGQGLQFLFEYFSETQRNKGNFPGRFSGRQFSNSRSEMNVSTLELGDSALYLCASKGGSTDTQYFGPGTRLTVL.

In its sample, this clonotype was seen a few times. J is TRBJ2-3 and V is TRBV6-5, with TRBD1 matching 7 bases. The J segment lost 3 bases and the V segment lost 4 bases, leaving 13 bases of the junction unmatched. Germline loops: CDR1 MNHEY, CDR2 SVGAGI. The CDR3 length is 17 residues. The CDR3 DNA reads TGTGCCAGCAGTTCGGGACAGCTCCCGGCGACGACAGATACGCAGTATTTT. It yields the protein CASSSGQLPATTDTQYF.

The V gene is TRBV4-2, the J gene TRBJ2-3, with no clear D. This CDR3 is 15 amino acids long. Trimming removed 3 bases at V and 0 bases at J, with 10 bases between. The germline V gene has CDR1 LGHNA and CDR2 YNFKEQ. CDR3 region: CASSQASLSTDTQYF. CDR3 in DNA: TGTGCCAGCAGCCAGGCTAGTCTAAGCACAGATACGCAGTATTTT.

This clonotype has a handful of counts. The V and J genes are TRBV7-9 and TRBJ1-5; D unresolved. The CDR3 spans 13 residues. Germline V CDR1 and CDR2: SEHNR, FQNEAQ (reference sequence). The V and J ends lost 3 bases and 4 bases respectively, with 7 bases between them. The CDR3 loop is CASSFDANQPQHF. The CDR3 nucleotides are TGTGCCAGCAGCTTCGACGCGAATCAGCCCCAGCATTTT.

Here the CDR3 DNA reads TGTGCCAGCAGCTCGCCGGATACGCAGTATTTT. Its translation: CASSSPDTQYF. The chain joins TRBV5-8 to TRBJ2-3; the D is unclear. This CDR3 is built from 11 residues. Trimming removed 3 bases at V and 6 bases at J, with 5 bases between. Germline loops: CDR1 SGHTS, CDR2 YDEGEE.

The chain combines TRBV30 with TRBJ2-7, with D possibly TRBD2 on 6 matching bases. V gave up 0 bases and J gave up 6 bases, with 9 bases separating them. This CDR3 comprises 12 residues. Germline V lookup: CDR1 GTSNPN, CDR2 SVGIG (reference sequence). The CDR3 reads CAWSVGGGEQYF. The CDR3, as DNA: TGTGCCTGGAGTGTGGGGGGTGGCGAGCAGTACTTC.

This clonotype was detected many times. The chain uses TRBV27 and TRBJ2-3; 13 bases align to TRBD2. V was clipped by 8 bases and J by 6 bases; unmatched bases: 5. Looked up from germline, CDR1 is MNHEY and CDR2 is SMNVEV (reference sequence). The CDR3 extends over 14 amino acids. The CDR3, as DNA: TGTGCCAGCCGTGGGACTAGCGGGAAGGATACGCAGTATTTT. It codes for CASRGTSGKDTQYF.

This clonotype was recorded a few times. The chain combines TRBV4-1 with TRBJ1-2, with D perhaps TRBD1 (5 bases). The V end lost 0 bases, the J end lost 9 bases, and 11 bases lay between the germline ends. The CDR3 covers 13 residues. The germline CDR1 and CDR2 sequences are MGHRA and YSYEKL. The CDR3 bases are TGCGCCAGCAGCCAAGATTTTCAGGGTCGCTACACCTTC. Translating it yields CASSQDFQGRYTF.

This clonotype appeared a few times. The CDR3 DNA follows: TGTGCCAGCAGCCGGGGAGGGAACACCGGGGAGCTGTTTTTT. It specifies CASSRGGNTGELFF. The chain recombines TRBV12-3 or TRBV12-4 with TRBJ2-2; tentative D call: TRBD2 (6 bases). Trimming shortened V by 6 bases and J by 1 base, and 9 bases separated the two germline ends. There are 14 residues in the CDR3.

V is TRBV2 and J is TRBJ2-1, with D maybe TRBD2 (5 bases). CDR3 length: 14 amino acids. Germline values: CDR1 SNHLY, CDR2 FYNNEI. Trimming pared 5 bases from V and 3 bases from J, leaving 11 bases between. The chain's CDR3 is CASSPLTIYNEQFF. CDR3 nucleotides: TGTGCCAGCAGTCCTTTGACTATCTACAATGAGCAGTTCTTC.

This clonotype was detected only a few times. CDR3 protein: CASSPFGRANEKLFF. In DNA form, the CDR3 reads TGTGCCAGCAGCCCCTTTGGGAGGGCTAATGAAAAACTGTTTTTT. The chain carries TRBV7-8 and TRBJ1-4; unclear D gene. There are 15 residues in the CDR3. Trimming pared 5 bases from V and 3 bases from J, leaving 13 bases between. Germline V gene data show CDR1 as SGHVS and CDR2 as FQNEAQ.

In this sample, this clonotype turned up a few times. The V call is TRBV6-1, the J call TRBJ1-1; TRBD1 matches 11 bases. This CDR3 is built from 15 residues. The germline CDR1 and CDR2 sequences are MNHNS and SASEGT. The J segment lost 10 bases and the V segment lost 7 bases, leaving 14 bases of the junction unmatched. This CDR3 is CASKVPRTGGSVAFF. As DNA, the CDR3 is TGTGCCAGCAAAGTACCACGGACAGGGGGCTCAGTAGCTTTCTTT.

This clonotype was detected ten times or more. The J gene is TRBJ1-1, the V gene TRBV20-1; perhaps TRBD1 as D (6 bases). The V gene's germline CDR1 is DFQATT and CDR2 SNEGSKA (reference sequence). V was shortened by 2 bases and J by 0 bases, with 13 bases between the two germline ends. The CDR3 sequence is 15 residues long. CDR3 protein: CSARNQQGLNTEAFF. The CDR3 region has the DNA TGCAGTGCTAGAAACCAACAGGGCCTGAACACTGAAGCTTTCTTT.

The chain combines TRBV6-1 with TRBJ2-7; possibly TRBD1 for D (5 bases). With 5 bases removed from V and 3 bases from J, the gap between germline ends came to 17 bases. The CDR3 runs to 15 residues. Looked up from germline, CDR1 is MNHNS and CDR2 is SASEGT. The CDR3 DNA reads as TGTGCCAGCAGTCGCGGACAACTTGGGCTCTACGAGCAGTACTTC. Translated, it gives CASSRGQLGLYEQYF.

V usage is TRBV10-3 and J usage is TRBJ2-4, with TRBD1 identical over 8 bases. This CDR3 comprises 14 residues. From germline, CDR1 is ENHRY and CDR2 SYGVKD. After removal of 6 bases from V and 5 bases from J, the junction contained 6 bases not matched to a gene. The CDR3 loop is CAISSSGQENIQYF. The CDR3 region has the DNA TGTGCCATCAGCTCATCGGGACAGGAAAACATTCAGTACTTC.